Reported below is one T cell receptor (beta chain). Its antigen is currently unknown. Looked up from germline, CDR1 is GTSNPN and CDR2 is SVGIG (reference sequence). V gave up 0 bases and J gave up 8 bases; unmatched junction bases: 4. This CDR3 has 14 amino acids. The sample belongs to a study of cytomegalovirus exposure and HLA in healthy donors. Study outcomes and limitations: It was in a later analysis that TCR association rates were seen to vary by HLA locus, highest for DRB1 and lowest for HLA-C. When a later analysis was performed, an Asian-associated ancestry cluster reportedly had fewer N-insertions than the roughly 640-donor mean. Reportedly, cytomegalovirus status was diagnosed with high sensitivity and specificity.

Use of 60 Vbeta and 13 Jbeta primers characterized the PCR. The protocol was immunoSEQ multiplex PCR, while the TCRdb copy is restricted to in-frame clones and leaves out a portion. In the table there are around 130,000 clones, around 70% of which are singletons. Input material: PBMCs. J is TRBJ1-4 and V is TRBV30, with 9 bases fitting TRBD1. This TCR came from an older woman in good health and CMV-seropositive. The CDR3 DNA reads as TGTGCCTGGAGTGTACAGGGGGCTTGGGAAAAACTGTTTTTT. This translates into CAWSVQGAWEKLFF.